A selection of T cell receptor beta chains follows, all from one sample in a study of blood T cell repertoires in COVID-19. Produced via immunoSEQ multiplex PCR; TCRdb's table is partial and in-frame only. The table shows approximately 170,000 clones, with 70% to 90% occurring only once. Sequenced input: peripheral blood. These TCRs come from a woman of 80 years or more in a cohort sampled during active or convalescent COVID-19. Each CDR3 is given with its conserved first and last residue.

cdr3_aa	v_call	j_call
CASSQRGSGSIETQYF	TRBV3-1/TRBV3-2	TRBJ2-5
CASSQSSQGTEAFF	TRBV18	TRBJ1-1
CASSAAPGPGGDTQYF	TRBV28	TRBJ2-3
CSASSILYYGYTF	TRBV20-1	TRBJ1-2
CASSSEQIIRGLEKLFF	TRBV5-1	TRBJ1-4
CASSRAGGQETQYF	TRBV7-9	TRBJ2-5
CASSLEAGVESPLHF	TRBV7-6	TRBJ1-6
CASSLAGGAYQETQYF	TRBV6-6	TRBJ2-5
CASGEQGAYGYTF	TRBV2	TRBJ1-2
CASGLSGRDEQFF	TRBV12-5	TRBJ2-1
CASSITGGYNEQFF	TRBV19	TRBJ2-1
CASSQAGTTGAFF	TRBV5-1	TRBJ1-1
CASSPLASWDLTTDTQYF	TRBV27	TRBJ2-3
CAISGWGNQPQHF	TRBV6-5	TRBJ1-5
CASSPSPPGQGYNEQFF	TRBV18	TRBJ2-1
CASSLSGGGSYNEQFF	TRBV7-2	TRBJ2-1
CASRYAPGGIYQPQHF	TRBV6-5	TRBJ1-5
CASSPEGDFPYEQYF	TRBV9	TRBJ2-7
CASSFGTSMAGELFF	TRBV2	TRBJ2-2
CASSEGWRGALETQYF	TRBV10-2	TRBJ2-5
CASSYGRQASLAKNIQYF	TRBV7-2	TRBJ2-4
CASSESGVNTEAFF	TRBV10-1	TRBJ1-1
CASSSPAWGGHSGNTIYF	TRBV7-6	TRBJ1-3
CASSASGALLSGANVLTF	TRBV18	TRBJ2-6
CASSQDAQAGDYGYTF	TRBV4-3	TRBJ1-2
CASSQRILVSGANVLTF	TRBV7-2	TRBJ2-6
CATTQGHNQPQHF	TRBV10-2	TRBJ1-5
CASSLDGQTRGYTF	TRBV7-9	TRBJ1-2
CAWRKSGGGSSGQFF	TRBV30	TRBJ2-1
CASGLAANEKLFF	TRBV19	TRBJ1-4
CASSQDRLAGGNEQFF	TRBV3-1/TRBV3-2	TRBJ2-1
CASSSRGYGYTF	TRBV19	TRBJ1-2
CASSLGVVKDGYTF	TRBV6-5	TRBJ1-2
CATRRGDFGETQYF	TRBV15	TRBJ2-5
CASSFPGVRGLDEQFF	TRBV27	TRBJ2-1
CTWRMDSSNQPQHF	TRBV30	TRBJ1-5
CASSEVSEQFF	TRBV2	TRBJ2-1
CAIRPDRSSYNSPLHF	TRBV10-3	TRBJ1-6
CASSYGKGRMKAFF	TRBV6-5	TRBJ1-1
CASSFTGQGEFYGYTF	TRBV28	TRBJ1-2
CASSPGWGVQTGELFF	TRBV19	TRBJ2-2
CASTPGLYSNQPQHF	TRBV9	TRBJ1-5
CATSDPKLSGGAGYTF	TRBV24-1	TRBJ1-2
CASRTGFYGYTF	TRBV6-5	TRBJ1-2
CASMRGTDTQYF	TRBV2	TRBJ2-3
CASSLVTGGTEAFF	TRBV11-2	TRBJ1-1
CASSPPGSPLHF	TRBV3-1/TRBV3-2	TRBJ1-6
CASSIVAGGNEQFF	TRBV19	TRBJ2-1
CASNAGTDTQYF	TRBV2	TRBJ2-3
CASSRSGAYNEQFF	TRBV27	TRBJ2-1
CASSLGRTANNLYEQYF	TRBV13	TRBJ2-7
CAWRDSPNEKLFF	TRBV30	TRBJ1-4
CASSPSAGPETQYF	TRBV9	TRBJ2-5
CARYSGGADTDTQYF	TRBV27	TRBJ2-3
CASSLDQGYGQPQHF	TRBV5-1	TRBJ1-5